The 20 T cell receptor beta chains listed next were all sequenced from one sample in a study of beta chain features in type 1 diabetes. Study-level findings and limits: When Type 1 diabetes patients were examined, their TCRB CDR3s proved moderately but significantly shorter in all four CD4+ subsets.

The investigators reverse transcribed all of the isolated RNA, so they sequenced expressed TCRB transcripts. Some clones are missing from TCRdb's copy, which holds only in-frame ones; the method was immunoSEQ multiplex PCR. The repertoire includes around 180,000 clones, 7.8% of them detected once, and about 1% sits in the top ten. These receptors are not linked to any known antigen. Sequenced input: central memory CD4+ T cells from blood. These receptors were collected from a woman between 40 and 55 years old with type 1 diabetes.

This clone was observed at least ten times. This chain connects TRBV9 to TRBJ2-2; TRBD1 matches at 7 bases. CDR1 and CDR2 from the germline V gene are SGDLS and YYNGEE. This CDR3 comprises 15 residues. V was pared by 0 bases and J by 4 bases, with 3 bases of the junction left unmatched. CDR3 sequence reads: CASSVDDRVTGELFF. The CDR3 DNA reads TGTGCCAGCAGCGTAGATGACAGGGTCACCGGGGAGCTGTTTTTT. The whole variable domain, remainder taken from reference TRBV9 and TRBJ2-2, is DSGVTQTPKHLITATGQRVTLRCSPRSGDLSVYWYQQSLDQGLQFLIQYYNGEERAKGNILERFSAQQFPDLHSELNLSSLELGDSALYFCASSVDDRVTGELFFGEGSRLTVL.

V and J are TRBV7-2 and TRBJ2-7, with a weak D call TRBD2 (7 bases). The V gene lost 5 bases and the J gene lost 4 bases, with 12 bases spanning the gap. CDR1 and CDR2 from the germline V gene are SGHTA and FQGNSA. CDR3 size: 13 residues. CDR3 in amino acids: CASSTGGGYEQYF. The CDR3 bases are TGTGCCAGCAGCACGGGGGGCGGGTACGAGCAGTACTTC.

V gene TRBV4-1 combines with J gene TRBJ1-1, with TRBD1 matching 7 bases. Germline V lookup: CDR1 MGHRA, CDR2 YSYEKL. The CDR3 covers 15 residues. V trimming: 1 base; J trimming: 3 bases; junction bases outside the gene matches: 5. CDR3 DNA sequence: TGCGCCAGCAGCCAAGGGGACAGACTAGACACTGAAGCTTTCTTT. Amino acid sequence: CASSQGDRLDTEAFF.

The chain couples TRBV28 to TRBJ2-1, with D perhaps matching TRBD2 (7 bases). V lost 7 bases, J lost 0 bases, and 19 bases lay in between. The CDR3 has 17 residues. Germline V gene lookup returns CDR1 MDHEN and CDR2 SYDVKM. Here the CDR3 reads CASTSGRGQSSYNEQFF. The CDR3 region has the DNA TGTGCCAGCACCTCGGGGCGGGGGCAGAGCTCCTACAATGAGCAGTTCTTC.

This sequence joins TRBV27 and TRBJ1-1; 10 bases are shared with TRBD1. V gave up 2 bases and J gave up 1 base; unmatched junction bases: 7. The germline V gene has CDR1 MNHEY and CDR2 SMNVEV (reference sequence). The CDR3 spans 17 residues. CDR3 coding DNA: TGTGCCAGCAGTTTACGGTCGACAGGGGGCTGGAACACTGAAGCTTTCTTT. Translated: CASSLRSTGGWNTEAFF.

The chain couples TRBV4-1 to TRBJ2-2; D gene ambiguous. The CDR3 is 12 amino acids. V was cut by 0 bases and J by 8 bases, with 4 bases left in between. The germline V gene encodes CDR1 MGHRA and CDR2 YSYEKL. The chain's CDR3 is CASSQDVGELFF. In DNA form, the CDR3 reads TGCGCCAGCAGCCAAGATGTAGGGGAGCTGTTTTTT.

The chain joins TRBV27 to TRBJ1-1; 9 bases map to TRBD1. From germline, CDR1 is MNHEY and CDR2 SMNVEV (reference sequence). The CDR3 covers 15 residues. V was pared by 4 bases and J by 1 base, with 4 bases of the junction left unmatched. The DNA for the CDR3 is TGTGCCAGCAGTTCCCCACAGGGGGCGAACACTGAAGCTTTCTTT. Encoded protein: CASSSPQGANTEAFF.

This clone was found a few times. The rearrangement links TRBV5-1 to TRBJ2-7; the D gene is possibly TRBD1 (6 bases). The CDR3 runs to 14 residues. Germline V gene sequence: CDR1 SGHRS, CDR2 YFSETQ. The V and J ends lost 1 base and 4 bases respectively, with 12 bases between them. The CDR3 nucleotides are TGCGCCAGCAGCTTGAACCCAGGGGAATACGAGCAGTACTTC. Residues: CASSLNPGEYEQYF.

The J gene is TRBJ1-5, the V gene TRBV28; TRBD1 aligns across 9 bases. Trimming at V came to 5 bases and at J to 7 bases, leaving 9 bases not matched to a gene. Germline V gene data show CDR1 as MDHEN and CDR2 as SYDVKM. The CDR3 runs 15 residues. CDR3 region: CASSLPGQGGQPQHF. The CDR3 DNA reads as TGTGCCAGCAGTCTCCCGGGACAGGGAGGCCAGCCCCAGCATTTT.

This clone was seen a few times. The CDR3 DNA follows: TGTGCCAGCAGCTGGGATCGGACAGGGGGCGCGAACACTGAAGCTTTCTTT. Its protein is CASSWDRTGGANTEAFF. The chain employs TRBV5-4 and TRBJ1-1, with 11 positions matching TRBD1. Germline values: CDR1 SGHNT, CDR2 YYREEE (reference sequence). V dropped 3 bases and J dropped 1; count of bases not matched to a gene: 8. The CDR3 length is 17 residues.

This clone was counted a few times. DNA of the CDR3: TGTGCCAGCAGCCGGACTAGCGGGAGTCTGGAGACCCAGTACTTC. It specifies CASSRTSGSLETQYF. The rearrangement links TRBV28 to TRBJ2-5, with 13 bases aligning to TRBD2. CDR1 MDHEN and CDR2 SYDVKM come from the germline V gene. The CDR3 is 15 residues long. Losses at the gene ends were 6 bases for V and 5 bases for J; bases not matched to a gene: 6.

The J gene is TRBJ2-5, the V gene TRBV28; 7 nucleotides match TRBD2. CDR3 length: 15 amino acids. Germline CDR1 and CDR2: MDHEN and SYDVKM. V dropped 6 bases and J dropped 9; count of bases not matched to a gene: 16. In nucleotides, the CDR3 is TGTGCCAGCAGCCCTATTGGCGGGAGCACCCGGGCCCAGTACTTC. It encodes CASSPIGGSTRAQYF.

As regards this clone: One end of the junction is discordant with germline, which a read error may explain. V gene TRBV5-4 combines with J gene TRBJ2-1; TRBD1 matches at 9 bases. The germline V gene encodes CDR1 SGHNT and CDR2 YYREEE (reference sequence). The CDR3 runs to 17 residues. The CDR3 region is CASSQDPPGQGYNEQFF. DNA for the CDR3: TGCGCCAGCAGCCAAGATCCCCCGGGACAGGGCTACAATGAGCAGTTCTTC.

This clone was seen more than once but under ten times. The chain recombines TRBV7-2 with TRBJ1-2, with 7 bases that match TRBD1. Germline CDR1 and CDR2: SGHTA and FQGNSA. Unmatched junction bases numbered 11, after V lost 7 bases and J lost 3 bases. This CDR3 is built from 15 residues. The CDR3 is CASTKPGGSDYGYTF. CDR3 sequence (DNA): TGTGCCAGCACCAAACCAGGGGGTTCGGACTATGGCTACACCTTC.

The chain carries TRBV7-4 and TRBJ2-5; D possibly corresponds to TRBD2 (6 bases). Per germline, CDR1 SGHVT and CDR2 SQSDAQ. This CDR3 spans 13 amino acids. Deletions cut 3 bases from V and 11 bases from J, with 16 bases between. This CDR3 reads CASSLEGREEQYF. The CDR3 coding sequence is TGTGCCAGCAGCTTGGAGGGGCGGGAAGAGCAGTACTTC.

As DNA, the CDR3 is TGTGCCAGCAGCCAGGACTGGACTAGCGGCTACGAGCAGTACTTC. This encodes CASSQDWTSGYEQYF. The V gene is TRBV4-2, the J gene TRBJ2-7, with 10 bases fitting TRBD2. J was trimmed by 3 bases and V by 3 bases; bases with no gene match: 5. The CDR3 extends over 15 amino acids. CDR1 is LGHNA and CDR2 is YNFKEQ in the germline V gene.

This clone has just a few counts. CDR3 nucleotides: TGTGCCAGCAGCATTCCGGGACACAAAAAAGGAAGGGGCTACACCTTC. Encoded protein: CASSIPGHKKGRGYTF. This sequence joins TRBV28 and TRBJ1-2, with D tentatively TRBD1 (6 bases). The germline V and J ends were trimmed by 6 bases and 8 bases, with 25 bases remaining between them. The CDR3 loop spans 16 amino acids. From germline, CDR1 is MDHEN and CDR2 SYDVKM.

In regard to this clone: The junction differs from germline at one of its ends, possibly a read error. The CDR3 DNA reads as TGCCTAACAGGGGGCTATGGCTACACCTTC. Translating it yields CLTGGYGYTF. V usage is TRBV28 and J usage is TRBJ1-2; 8 bases match TRBD1. The CDR3 is made up of 10 amino acids. From germline, CDR1 is MDHEN and CDR2 SYDVKM.

For this clone: This sample includes further DNA sequences coding for the same CDR3. The chain carries TRBV9 and TRBJ1-5, with TRBD1 matching over 7 bases. This CDR3 is built from 15 residues. Germline lookup yields CDR1 SGDLS and CDR2 YYNGEE. The V gene end was trimmed by 0 bases and the J gene end by 2 bases; junction bases not matched to a gene: 2. The DNA of the CDR3 is TGTGCCAGCAGCGTAGGACAGGGTGGCAATCAGCCCCAGCATTTT. Translating it yields CASSVGQGGNQPQHF.

In this sample, this clone turned up many times. The chain employs TRBV19 and TRBJ1-5; the D is unclear. In germline, CDR1 is LNHDA, CDR2 SQIVND (reference sequence). The CDR3 contains 17 residues. V shed 2 bases and J shed 4 bases, with 18 bases lying between them. The CDR3 protein is CASSIYSRGKGNQPQHF. In DNA form, the CDR3 reads TGTGCCAGTAGTATATATAGCCGGGGAAAAGGGAATCAGCCCCAGCATTTT. The full variable domain, its missing parts supplied by reference TRBV19 and TRBJ1-5, is DGGITQSPKYLFRKEGQNVTLSCEQNLNHDAMYWYRQDPGQGLRLIYYSQIVNDFQKGDIAEGYSVSREKKESFPLTVTSAQKNPTAFYLCASSIYSRGKGNQPQHFGDGTRLSIL.